The 22 T cell receptor beta chains below come from one sample, sequenced in a study of graft-versus-host responses after intestinal transplantation. These TCRs' antigens remain unknown. Method: immunoSEQ multiplex PCR; TCRdb's copy keeps in-frame clones and lacks some. The sample carries some 93,000 clones, 91% recorded once. The sample here was unstimulated CD8+ T cells sorted from spleen or lymph node cells, taken before intestinal transplant. Receptors originate from a human donor who received an intestinal transplant.

This chain links TRBV5-4 with TRBJ2-7; 9 nucleotides line up with TRBD1. The CDR3 spans 16 residues. From germline, CDR1 is SGHNT and CDR2 YYREEE (reference sequence). The trim removed 3 bases at V and 2 bases at J, leaving 9 bases unmatched. CDR3 nucleotide sequence: TGTGCCAGCAGCTCACGGACAGGGGAAATACCCTACGAGCAGTACTTC. Translated: CASSSRTGEIPYEQYF. Supplemented by reference TRBV5-4 and TRBJ2-7, the full variable domain reads ETGVTQSPTHLIKTRGQQVTLRCSSQSGHNTVSWYQQALGQGPQFIFQYYREEENGRGNFPPRFSGLQFPNYSSELNVNALELDDSALYLCASSSRTGEIPYEQYFGPGTRLTVT.

This clone was observed a single time. The chain carries TRBV6-6 and TRBJ2-5, with TRBD2 matching 8 bases. The ends lost 6 bases at V and 5 bases at J; junction bases unmatched: 8. CDR1 MNHNY and CDR2 SVGAGI come from the germline V gene (reference sequence). The CDR3 has 14 amino acids. The CDR3 DNA is TGTGCCAGCAGAGAGGGACTAGTCGACGAGACCCAGTACTTC. Translation gives CASREGLVDETQYF.

The chain has TRBV7-9 and TRBJ2-5; 7 bases fit TRBD2. The J call may be mistaken, given a closer DNA end match to TRBJ2-7. The germline CDR1 and CDR2 sequences are SEHNR and FQNEAQ (reference sequence). The CDR3 covers 16 residues. The DNA for the CDR3 is TGTGCCAGCAGCTTAGCTACGATGCGGGAGAACTACGAGCAGTACTTC. Translation gives CASSLATMRENYEQYF.

The chain carries TRBV4-1 and TRBJ2-3, with TRBD2 matching 7 bases. The V gene end was trimmed by 2 bases and the J gene end by 4 bases; junction bases not matched to a gene: 3. The CDR3 has 14 amino acids. Germline CDR1 reads MGHRA; CDR2 reads YSYEKL. CDR3 DNA: TGCGCCAGCAGCCAATTGAGCGGGGCAGATACGCAGTATTTT. Translating it yields CASSQLSGADTQYF.

The chain has TRBV4-1 and TRBJ2-1; TRBD2 matches 7 bases. The CDR3 runs 17 residues. The germline gives CDR1 MGHRA, CDR2 YSYEKL. V shed 4 bases and J 0 bases; nucleotides not matched to a gene: 9. CDR3 in amino acids: CASSRRLADDSYNEQFF. CDR3 in DNA: TGCGCCAGCAGCCGACGGCTAGCGGACGACTCCTACAATGAGCAGTTCTTC.

The V and J genes are TRBV2 and TRBJ2-3, with 8 bases that match TRBD2. The germline V gene encodes CDR1 SNHLY and CDR2 FYNNEI. The V and J ends lost 6 bases and 4 bases, in that order; junction bases with no gene match: 9. The CDR3 consists of 15 residues. For the CDR3, the DNA is TGTGCCAGCAGCGGGGGGGGCGGGGGAGCAGATACGCAGTATTTT. Its protein is CASSGGGGGADTQYF. Full variable domain (missing parts from reference TRBV2 and TRBJ2-3): EPEVTQTPSHQVTQMGQEVILRCVPISNHLYFYWYRQILGQKVEFLVSFYNNEISEKSEIFDDQFSVERPDGSNFTLKIRSTKLEDSAMYFCASSGGGGGADTQYFGPGTRLTVL.

J is TRBJ1-1 and V is TRBV12-5; the D gene is possibly TRBD1 (5 bases). CDR1 is LGHNT, CDR2 FRNRAP, per germline. The CDR3 is 12 residues long. V was pared by 5 bases and J by 4 bases, with 8 bases between. CDR3 coding DNA: TGTGCTAGTGGTGGGGGAGGCACTGAAGCTTTCTTT. Residues: CASGGGGTEAFF.

Written as DNA, the CDR3 is TGCGCCAGCAGCTTAGCGGGAGACACCGGGGAGCTGTTTTTT. Protein product: CASSLAGDTGELFF. This chain joins TRBV5-1 and TRBJ2-2, with 8 bases that match TRBD2. V lost 2 bases, J lost 3 bases, and 0 bases stayed unmatched. The CDR3 covers 14 residues. In germline, CDR1 is SGHRS, CDR2 YFSETQ.

This clone was found once. The gene calls are TRBV28 and TRBJ2-3; D might be TRBD1 (6 bases). The length of the CDR3 is 13 residues. Looked up from germline, CDR1 is MDHEN and CDR2 is SYDVKM. Trimming pared 5 bases from V and 5 bases from J, leaving 11 bases between. CDR3 sequence reads: CASSDRLGDTQYF. The CDR3, as DNA: TGTGCCAGCAGTGACAGGTTAGGAGATACGCAGTATTTT. The entire variable domain, with the rest obtained from reference TRBV28 and TRBJ2-3, is as follows: DVKVTQSSRYLVKRTGEKVFLECVQDMDHENMFWYRQDPGLGLRLIYFSYDVKMKEKGDIPEGYSVSREKKERFSLILESASTNQTSMYLCASSDRLGDTQYFGPGTRLTVL.

V gene TRBV12-5 combines with J gene TRBJ1-1; the D gene is possibly TRBD1 (5 bases). Between the trimmed V and J ends, which lost 0 bases and 2 bases, there was a span of 16 bases. The CDR3 contains 17 residues. The V gene's germline CDR1 is LGHNT and CDR2 FRNRAP. The DNA for the CDR3 is TGTGCTAGTGGTTTGGTACTCGGTAGCGGGGCTAACACTGAAGCTTTCTTT. Its translation: CASGLVLGSGANTEAFF.

This clone came up a few times. V usage is TRBV19 and J usage is TRBJ2-7, with 9 bases lining up with TRBD2. This CDR3 comprises 15 residues. V shed 5 bases, J shed 4 bases, and the junction held 9 bases outside the gene matches. Per germline, CDR1 LNHDA and CDR2 SQIVND (reference sequence). The CDR3 here is CASSSGSGSGYEQYF. DNA of the CDR3: TGTGCCAGTAGTTCGGGTAGCGGGAGTGGTTACGAGCAGTACTTC.

The gene calls are TRBV12-5 and TRBJ2-2; D is possibly TRBD2 (5 bases). The germline V and J ends were trimmed by 0 bases and 3 bases, with 14 bases remaining between them. The CDR3 spans 17 residues. In germline, CDR1 is LGHNT, CDR2 FRNRAP. The CDR3 nucleotides are TGTGCTAGTGGTTTGGTACTGACGGGGTGGGACACCGGGGAGCTGTTTTTT. It translates to CASGLVLTGWDTGELFF. The entire variable domain, with the rest obtained from reference TRBV12-5 and TRBJ2-2, is as follows: DARVTQTPRHKVTEMGQEVTMRCQPILGHNTVFWYRQTMMQGLELLAYFRNRAPLDDSGMPKDRFSAEMPDATLATLKIQPSEPRDSAVYFCASGLVLTGWDTGELFFGEGSRLTVL.

The rearrangement links TRBV7-9 to TRBJ2-4; D might be TRBD1 (6 bases). V lost 1 base and J 0 bases, leaving 13 bases between the germline ends. The CDR3 sequence is 17 residues long. Germline V gene data show CDR1 as SEHNR and CDR2 as FQNEAQ (reference sequence). CDR3 amino acids: CASSLENRALAKNIQYF. In DNA, the CDR3 is TGTGCCAGCAGCTTAGAAAACAGGGCCTTAGCCAAAAACATTCAGTACTTC.

The chain links TRBV27 to TRBJ1-2; tentatively, D is TRBD1 (5 bases). From germline, CDR1 is MNHEY and CDR2 SMNVEV (reference sequence). V was pared by 2 bases and J by 2 bases, with 9 bases between. The CDR3 covers 14 residues. The chain's CDR3 is CASSLSPGNYGYTF. Here the CDR3 DNA reads TGTGCCAGCAGTTTAAGTCCAGGGAACTATGGCTACACCTTC.

The chain couples TRBV4-1 to TRBJ2-1; 11 bases align to TRBD1. Trimming removed 3 bases from V and 6 bases from J; junction bases left unmatched: 4. This CDR3 contains 15 residues. Germline V gene sequence: CDR1 MGHRA, CDR2 YSYEKL. This CDR3 reads CASSHGTGGLNEQFF. DNA for the CDR3: TGCGCCAGCAGCCATGGGACAGGGGGTCTCAATGAGCAGTTCTTC.

Details on this clone: Mismatch with germline at one junction end may stem from a read error. The gene calls are TRBV12-5 and TRBJ2-1; D is unresolved. There are 12 residues in the CDR3. CDR1 is LGHNT, CDR2 FRNRAP, per germline. The CDR3, as DNA: TGTGCTAGTGGGTCCTCCCACAATGAGCAGTTCTTC. Protein sequence: CASGSSHNEQFF.

This clone occurred a few times. The V gene is TRBV4-1, the J gene TRBJ2-7; a possible D gene is TRBD1 (6 bases). Trimming pared 1 base from V and 2 bases from J, leaving 12 bases between. Germline CDR1 and CDR2: MGHRA and YSYEKL. There are 15 residues in the CDR3. The CDR3 region is CASSQVEQGPYEQYF. The CDR3 DNA sequence: TGCGCCAGCAGCCAAGTCGAGCAGGGGCCCTACGAGCAGTACTTC.

This rearrangement joins TRBV7-6 to TRBJ2-1; 7 bases are shared with TRBD2. Losses at the gene ends were 1 base for V and 3 bases for J; bases not matched to a gene: 9. Germline lookup yields CDR1 SGHVS and CDR2 FNYEAQ. The CDR3 length is 17 residues. This CDR3 reads CASSLVFPGEGYNEQFF. In nucleotides, the CDR3 is TGTGCCAGCAGCTTAGTTTTCCCGGGGGAGGGCTACAATGAGCAGTTCTTC.

The gene calls are TRBV28 and TRBJ1-1; unclear D gene. The CDR3 has 13 residues. From germline, CDR1 is MDHEN and CDR2 SYDVKM. The germline V and J ends were trimmed by 8 bases and 1 base, with 11 bases remaining between them. The CDR3 sequence: CASLAPPNTEAFF. For the CDR3, the DNA is TGTGCCAGCTTAGCGCCCCCGAACACTGAAGCTTTCTTT.

The chain joins TRBV28 to TRBJ2-6, with 11 bases lining up with TRBD1. Germline CDR1 MDHEN, CDR2 SYDVKM. The CDR3 contains 17 residues. Trimming took 5 bases from V and 2 from J; bases not matched to a gene: 5. CDR3 nucleotides: TGTGCCAGCAGTCCGCCGGACAGGGGGCCTGGGGCCAACGTCCTGACTTTC. Translating it yields CASSPPDRGPGANVLTF.

This clone was seen only once. The chain couples TRBV5-5 to TRBJ2-7; tentatively, D is TRBD1 (6 bases). V was cut by 0 bases and J by 3 bases, with 13 bases left in between. Germline-derived CDR1 and CDR2 are SGHKS and YYEKEE (reference sequence). The CDR3 sequence is 15 residues long. CDR3 in DNA: TGTGCCAGCAGCTTGGTTGTGGGACACAACTACGAGCAGTACTTC. Translation: CASSLVVGHNYEQYF.

As for this clone: The same CDR3 also results from other DNA sequences found in this sample. The chain couples TRBV7-2 to TRBJ2-2; TRBD2 matches at 10 bases. This CDR3 spans 19 amino acids. Per the germline V gene, CDR1 is SGHTA and CDR2 is FQGNSA. V lost 5 bases to trimming and J lost 4 bases; unmatched junction nucleotides: 16. The CDR3 coding sequence is TGTGCCAGCAGCCTAAGGCTAGCGGGAGAGGGGCTTAGCACCGGGGAGCTGTTTTTT. This translates into CASSLRLAGEGLSTGELFF.